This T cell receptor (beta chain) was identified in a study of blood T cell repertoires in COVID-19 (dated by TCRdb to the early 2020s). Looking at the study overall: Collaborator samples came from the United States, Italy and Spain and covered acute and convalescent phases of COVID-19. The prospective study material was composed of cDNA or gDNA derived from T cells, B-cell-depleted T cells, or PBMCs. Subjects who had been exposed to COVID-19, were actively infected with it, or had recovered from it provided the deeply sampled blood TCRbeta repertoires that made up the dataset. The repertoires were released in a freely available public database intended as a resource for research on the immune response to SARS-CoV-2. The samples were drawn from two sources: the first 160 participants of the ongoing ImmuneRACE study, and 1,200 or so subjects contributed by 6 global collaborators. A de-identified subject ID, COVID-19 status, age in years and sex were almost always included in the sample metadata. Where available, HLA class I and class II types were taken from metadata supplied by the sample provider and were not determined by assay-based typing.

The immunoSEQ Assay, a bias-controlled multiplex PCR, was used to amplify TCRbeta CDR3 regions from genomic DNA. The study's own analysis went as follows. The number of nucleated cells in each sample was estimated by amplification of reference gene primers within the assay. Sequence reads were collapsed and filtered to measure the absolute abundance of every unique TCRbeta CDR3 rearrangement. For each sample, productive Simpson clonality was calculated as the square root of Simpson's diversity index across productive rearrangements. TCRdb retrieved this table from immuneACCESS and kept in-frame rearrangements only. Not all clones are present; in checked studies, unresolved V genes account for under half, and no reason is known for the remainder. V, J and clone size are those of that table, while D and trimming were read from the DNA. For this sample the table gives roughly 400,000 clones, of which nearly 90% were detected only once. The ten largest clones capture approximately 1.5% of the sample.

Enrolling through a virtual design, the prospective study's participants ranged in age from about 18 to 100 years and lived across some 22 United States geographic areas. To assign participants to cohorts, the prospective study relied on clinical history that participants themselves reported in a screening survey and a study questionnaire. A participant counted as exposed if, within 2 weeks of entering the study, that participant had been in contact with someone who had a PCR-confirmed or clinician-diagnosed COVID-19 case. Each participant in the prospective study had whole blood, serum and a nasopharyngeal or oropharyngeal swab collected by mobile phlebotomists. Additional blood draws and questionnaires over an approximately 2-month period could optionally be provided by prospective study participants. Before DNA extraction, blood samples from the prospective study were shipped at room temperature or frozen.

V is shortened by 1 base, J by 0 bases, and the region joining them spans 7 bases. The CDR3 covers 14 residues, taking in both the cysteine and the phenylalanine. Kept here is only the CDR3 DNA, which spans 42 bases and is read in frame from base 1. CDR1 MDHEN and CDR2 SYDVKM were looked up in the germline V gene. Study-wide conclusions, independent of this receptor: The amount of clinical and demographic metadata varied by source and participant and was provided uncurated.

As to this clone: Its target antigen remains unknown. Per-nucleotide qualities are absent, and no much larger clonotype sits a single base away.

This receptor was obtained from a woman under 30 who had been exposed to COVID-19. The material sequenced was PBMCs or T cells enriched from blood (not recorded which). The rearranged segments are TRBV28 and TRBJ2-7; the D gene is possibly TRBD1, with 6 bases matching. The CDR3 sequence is CASSLYRDSYEQYF. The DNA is TGTGCCAGCAGTTTATACAGGGACTCCTACGAGCAGTACTTC.